This is a list of T cell receptor beta chains from one sample in a study of T cell responses to AZD1222 COVID-19 vaccine. The repertoire was sequenced with immunoSEQ multiplex PCR; TCRdb's copy has only in-frame clones and lacks some. The sample carries roughly 130,000 clones, 88% recorded once. The sequenced sample was peripheral blood, obtained on day 0 of AZD1222 vaccination. The source of these receptors is an adult in good health. The CDR3 runs from the conserved cysteine through the conserved F or W. The D gene is left open where the match is weak. Clone size is not always given. Where it is, it says once, few, many or a class for expanded clones.

V gene: TRBV7-2
clone size: NA
J gene: TRBJ1-2
D gene: NA
CDR3 protein: CASSLGDLRDGYTF

V gene: TRBV7-6
clone size: NA
J gene: TRBJ1-5
D gene: TRBD1
CDR3 protein: CASSQGGQRNQPQHF

V gene: TRBV5-1
clone size: many
J gene: TRBJ2-7
D gene: TRBD1
CDR3 protein: CASKQGQGPYEQYF

V gene: TRBV5-1
clone size: NA
J gene: TRBJ1-6
D gene: TRBD1
CDR3 protein: CASSSGTGGNSPLHF

V gene: TRBV27
clone size: NA
J gene: TRBJ2-1
D gene: NA
CDR3 protein: CASSFRQFPNNEQFF

V gene: TRBV11-2
clone size: NA
J gene: TRBJ2-3
D gene: NA
CDR3 protein: CASSLDPFTDTQYF

V gene: TRBV10-3
clone size: NA
J gene: TRBJ1-5
D gene: NA
CDR3 protein: CAISETGLSALGNQPQHF

V gene: TRBV6-5
clone size: NA
J gene: TRBJ2-1
D gene: NA
CDR3 protein: CASSYSWLVLNEQFF

V gene: TRBV30
clone size: NA
J gene: TRBJ1-1
D gene: NA
CDR3 protein: CAWSEQNTEAFF

V gene: TRBV5-1
clone size: NA
J gene: TRBJ2-7
D gene: NA
CDR3 protein: CASSLQALTGEQYF

V gene: TRBV7-9
clone size: NA
J gene: TRBJ1-1
D gene: NA
CDR3 protein: CASSSRARAFF

V gene: TRBV15
clone size: NA
J gene: TRBJ1-5
D gene: NA
CDR3 protein: CATSKGVEDQPQHF

V gene: TRBV7-8
clone size: NA
J gene: TRBJ1-4
D gene: TRBD1
CDR3 protein: CASSKRGQGPEKLFF

V gene: TRBV3-1/TRBV3-2
clone size: NA
J gene: TRBJ1-2
D gene: TRBD1
CDR3 protein: CASSRTGTGFYGYTF

V gene: TRBV4-1
clone size: NA
J gene: TRBJ2-5
D gene: NA
CDR3 protein: CASSQRRAETQYF

V gene: TRBV6-6
clone size: once
J gene: TRBJ1-1
D gene: NA
CDR3 protein: CASIFKGGGLNTEAFF

V gene: TRBV19
clone size: NA
J gene: TRBJ1-1
D gene: TRBD1
CDR3 protein: CASSILWTGGRHNTEAFF

V gene: TRBV10-2
clone size: NA
J gene: TRBJ2-7
D gene: TRBD2
CDR3 protein: CASSLPTSRSYEQYF

V gene: TRBV5-1
clone size: NA
J gene: TRBJ2-1
D gene: TRBD2
CDR3 protein: CASSAGGAGAYNEQFF

V gene: TRBV2
clone size: NA
J gene: TRBJ2-4
D gene: NA
CDR3 protein: CASSEVTRLAKNIQYF

V gene: TRBV7-2
clone size: NA
J gene: TRBJ2-7
D gene: NA
CDR3 protein: CASSPQRSSYEQYF

V gene: TRBV5-6
clone size: NA
J gene: TRBJ2-1
D gene: NA
CDR3 protein: CASSLKNSYNEQFF

V gene: TRBV5-4
clone size: NA
J gene: TRBJ2-7
D gene: TRBD1
CDR3 protein: CASSYRDRGSYEQYF

V gene: TRBV4-3
clone size: NA
J gene: TRBJ2-3
D gene: TRBD2
CDR3 protein: CASSPSLAGVNTQYF

V gene: TRBV9
clone size: NA
J gene: TRBJ2-5
D gene: NA
CDR3 protein: CASSVATGPQETQYF

V gene: TRBV18
clone size: NA
J gene: TRBJ2-7
D gene: TRBD1
CDR3 protein: CASSPGTGGSYEQYF

V gene: TRBV6-6
clone size: NA
J gene: TRBJ1-3
D gene: NA
CDR3 protein: CASNRGGNGNTIYF